This paragraph reports one T cell receptor beta chain. It lacks a known antigen. No clone much larger than this one lies a single base away; base qualities are absent. The entry originates in a study of tumor-infiltrating lymphocytes in primary liver carcinoma (dated by TCRdb to about 2017). As for the study more broadly: About 5 patients with histopathologically diagnosed primary liver carcinoma underwent surgical resection in China between 2015 and 2016. Each sample produced roughly 3.65 to 7.13 million productive TCRbeta reads, and read depth showed no significant difference between tissue types. The five patients, three men and two women aged 30 to 69 years, had hepatocellular carcinoma (four) or combined HCC and intrahepatic cholangiocarcinoma (one). For each liver tumor, the study sampled five regions along with adjacent normal tissue and blood, and applied TCRbeta repertoire sequencing, expression microarrays and whole-exome sequencing. The five patients had tumors staged T1-T3 N0M0, with maximum diameters ranging from 4.2 to 10 cm. A total of approximately 35 specimens from 5 patients, comprising approximately 25 tumor regions, 5 adjacent noncancerous liver tissues and 5 peripheral blood samples, were covered by TCRbeta repertoire sequencing. High reproducibility was observed for the technical replicate repertoires, with mean shared-clone rates approximately 0.9 and correlation coefficients above 0.98. The study at large found these results: Pairs of tumor regions showed greater repertoire overlap (mean about 35%) than tumor-adjacent pairs (approximately 17%) or tumor-blood pairs (roughly 14%), which is consistent with antigen-driven expansion. Only the TCR beta chain was sequenced, so true repertoire diversity is likely underestimated because unpaired alpha chains were not captured. Compared with blood, tumors had a significantly larger share of the repertoire taken up by the top 250 clones (p = 0.039). The study included only four to six patients, and the authors note findings should be validated in a larger study. Since the samples were bulk and unsorted, there was no way to compare CD4+ and CD8+ T cell repertoires.

Inclusive of the bounding cysteine and phenylalanine, the CDR3 is 18 residues long. The DNA shown is the 54-base CDR3, in frame from base 1. CDR1 and CDR2 were assigned from the germline V gene (reference sequence) as SEHNR and FQNEAQ. V is cut by 5 bases and J by 4 bases, and the space between the germline ends is 21 bases. TRIzol reagent was used to extract blood RNA from unsorted whole blood, while the DNeasy Blood & Tissue kit provided the germline DNA. At the time of sampling, the patients were treatment-naive and had chronic HBV infection. Around 4 milliliters of peripheral blood were collected into K2EDTA tubes before surgery. Starting from 500 to 600 ng total RNA, TCRbeta-specific cDNA was produced by reverse transcription with a constant-region primer and ProtoScript II reverse transcriptase. The TCRbeta libraries were prepared through three rounds of nested multiplex PCR following a slightly modified ARM-PCR procedure. Multiplex TRBV1-TRBV30 forward primers and a Cbeta reverse primer were used in the first two PCR rounds, each of which was run for 9 to 11 cycles. Sample barcodes and Illumina adapters were added in a final 25-cycle PCR with Deep VentR polymerase. Before sequencing, amplicons between 200 and 500 bp were purified from gel using a QIAquick gel extraction kit. An Illumina HiSeq 2500 was used to sequence the TCRbeta amplicons, generating 250-bp paired-end reads. In the paper's pipeline: Reads were quality-trimmed with Trimmomatic v0.33, and paired reads were merged with FLASH v1.2.11 to recover full CDR3 sequences. MiGEC v1.2.1b assigned V, D and J germline segments to the rearranged TCRbeta sequences. Clonotype statistics and Shannon-Wiener diversity indices were computed with VDJtools v1.0.0. Except for diversity analysis, only the 250 most abundant clonotypes of each sample were used in subsequent analyses to reduce sampling bias. The public reads were run again by TCRdb, first through fastp at Q25 and then through MiXCR, and only productive beta chains were kept. Records with the same CDR3 protein are collapsed into one entry carrying the most frequent genes and DNA. V and J calls and clone size were set by TCRdb, not the authors. The table for this sample lists 310,000 or so distinct CDR3 sequences; around 50% of them were counted only once. The ten largest clones capture over 15% of the sample.

The chain is assembled from TRBV7-9 and TRBJ2-6; the D region may be TRBD1 or TRBD2, each matching 6 bases equally. The receptor was isolated from a woman aged 30 to 39 with primary liver carcinoma and hepatitis B virus infection. Material for sequencing was peripheral blood. For the CDR3, the sequence is CASSQSPGARKGANVLTF. The DNA reads as follows: TGTGCCAGCAGCCAATCCCCGGGGGCTCGTAAGGGGGCCAACGTCCTGACTTTC.